This TCR beta chain was sequenced during a study of vaccination and CD4 T cells after COVID-19. Study context: Six males and four females, two Hispanic, made up the convalescents. Post-COVID specimens were obtained a median about 100 days after diagnosis (range 35 to 161).

The Oncomine TCR Beta short-read assay sequenced DNA from cultured CD4+ T cells. Cultured CD4+ T cells were the source of extracted genomic DNA. TCRdb re-called the PCR reads through MiXCR, storing one row per CDR3 protein. Of 15,000 or so distinct CDR3 sequences listed, approximately 58% are singletons. Turning to this clonotype: What it binds is not known.

The sample's treatment: roughly ten-day PBMC culture with coronavirus spike peptide pools or control peptides (ViraFEST assay). TCR sequencing followed the expansion of antigen-specific T cells with peptide pools in ViraFEST. This clonotype was sampled from a human donor who had recovered from COVID-19. Sequenced sample: CD4+ T cells from blood, cultured in vitro.

CDR3 DNA: TGTGCCAGCAGTTACTCGACCGCCAGTGAGCAGTTCTTC. Its protein product is CASSYSTASEQFF. The chain uses TRBV6-5 and TRBJ2-1; D gene unclear. The CDR3 runs to 13 residues. V lost 0 bases, J lost 9 bases, and 9 bases lay in between. From germline, CDR1 is MNHEY and CDR2 SVGAGI.